Detailed here is one TCR beta chain. Its specific antigen is unknown. No qualities accompany the bases; no much larger clone lies one base away. This specimen comes from a study of control samples from healthy donors and cancer patients (dated by TCRdb to the early 2020s). The receptor library was made with the immunoSEQ multiplex PCR assay. TCRdb mirrors the immuneACCESS table, restricted to in-frame sequences. Some clones are absent from its copies; in checked studies, under half trace to an unresolved V gene, and the reason for the others is unknown. The sample table records about 150,000 clones; about 94% of these occur just once. The top ten clonotypes cover around 6.2% of the sample. The sequenced sample consisted of blood. The receptor was isolated from a man between 35 and 55 years old in good health.

The nucleotide sequence reads as follows: TGTGCCTGGAGGGAGAACTATGGCTACACCTTC. Translated, this gives CAWRENYGYTF. The chain uses TRBV30 and TRBJ1-2; the D segment cannot be called with confidence. The CDR1 and CDR2 encoded by the germline V gene (reference sequence) are GTSNPN and SVGIG. Including cysteine and phenylalanine, the CDR3 has 11 amino acids. Only the CDR3 portion is preserved as DNA: 33 bases, with reading frame beginning at the first base. V gives up 3 bases and J gives up 2 bases, and the segment between their germline ends measures 4 bases.